This T cell receptor (beta chain) is from a study of shared clonotypes between healthy human individuals. As concerns this clone: Its antigen is not known.

Findings of the study overall: Naive subsets, compared against memory subsets, generally had larger estimated richness values.

The germline V gene has CDR1 MNHEY and CDR2 SVGAGI. The CDR3 runs 16 residues. The ends were cut back, 3 bases at V and 0 bases at J, with 15 bases in the middle. Several immunoSEQ plates received, in even portions, the genomic DNA of each subset. Repertoires were generated with immunoSEQ multiplex PCR, while TCRdb's copy carries only in-frame clones and drops some. The sample consists of 2 million to 2.5 million clones, 93% of them appearing once. This rearrangement joins TRBV6-5 to TRBJ2-7, with a tentative D call TRBD1 (5 bases). The source material was naive CD4+ T cells from PBMCs. Stated subset: CD45RA+ positively selected. The source of this sequence is a man younger than 35 in good health. Some clones in this sample may be carry-over from other donors' samples. CDR3 amino acids: CASSYQMQGGSYEQYF. The CDR3 region has the DNA TGTGCCAGCAGTTATCAAATGCAGGGTGGCTCCTACGAGCAGTACTTC.